This T cell receptor (beta chain) is drawn from a study of control samples from healthy donors and cancer patients. Generated by immunoSEQ multiplex PCR, the TCRdb table keeps only in-frame clones and is missing some. The sample includes 90,000 to 150,000 clones, approximately 91% of them seen just once. This sequence originates from a woman aged 18-29 years in good health. The sequencing input was blood.

The DNA for the CDR3 is TGTGCCAGCAGTTTAGATGCTTTTTTGGGGTTCGGGAAACCCCAGCATTTT. Translated, it gives CASSLDAFLGFGKPQHF. The chain carries TRBV28 and TRBJ1-5; D is unresolved. V was pared by 2 bases and J by 10 bases, with 24 bases between. The CDR3 is 17 amino acids. Germline values: CDR1 MDHEN, CDR2 SYDVKM.